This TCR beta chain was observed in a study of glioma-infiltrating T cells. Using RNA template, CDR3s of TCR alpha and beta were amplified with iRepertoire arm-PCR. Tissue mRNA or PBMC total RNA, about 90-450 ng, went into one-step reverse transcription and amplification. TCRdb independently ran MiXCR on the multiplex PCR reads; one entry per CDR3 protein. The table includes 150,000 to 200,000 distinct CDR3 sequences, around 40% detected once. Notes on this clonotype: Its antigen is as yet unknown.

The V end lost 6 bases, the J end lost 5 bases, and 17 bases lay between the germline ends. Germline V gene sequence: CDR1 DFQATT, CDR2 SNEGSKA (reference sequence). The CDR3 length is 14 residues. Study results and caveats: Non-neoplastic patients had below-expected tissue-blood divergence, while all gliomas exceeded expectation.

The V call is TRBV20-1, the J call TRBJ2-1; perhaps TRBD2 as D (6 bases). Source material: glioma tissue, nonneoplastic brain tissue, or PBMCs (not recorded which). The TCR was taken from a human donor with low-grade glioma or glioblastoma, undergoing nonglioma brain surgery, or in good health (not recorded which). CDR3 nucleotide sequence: TGCAGTGCCTCACACCATAGCGGAGACAATGAGCAGTTCTTC. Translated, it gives CSASHHSGDNEQFF.